This TCR beta chain was captured by sequencing in a study of blood T cell repertoires in COVID-19. As for the study in general: Spain, Italy and the United States supplied samples that represented acute and convalescent COVID-19.

The table lists this clone with a count of one. Original methodology: The assay estimated nucleated cells by amplifying reference gene primers. Here immunoSEQ multiplex PCR was the method, and the copy in TCRdb shows in-frame clones only, minus some. The DNA was the basis for D and trimming; V, J and clone size are from that table. The sample records roughly 50,000 clones, roughly 89% being singletons. The CDR3 length is 13 residues. The V end was cut by 1 base, the J end by 5 bases, with 8 bases between. CDR1 and CDR2 (germline): LGHNA, YNFKEQ. This sequence was found in a man older than 75 with acute or convalescent COVID-19. The sequenced material came from peripheral blood. This rearrangement joins TRBV4-2 to TRBJ1-2; D remains ambiguous. The DNA for the CDR3 is TGTGCCAGCAGCCAAGGAGTAATTTATGGCTACACCTTC. It specifies CASSQGVIYGYTF.